Below are 23 T cell receptor beta chains sequenced from a single sample in a study of T cells expressing NK-cell markers. TCRdb reprocessed the 5' RACE reads, with one entry per CDR3 protein and no DNA. This sample's table has some 460,000 distinct CDR3 sequences. Input material: blood T cells: a sorted CD56 or NKG2C T cell subset, CD4+ or CD8+ T cells, or bulk PBMC T cells (not recorded which). The receptors come from a woman between 50 and 59 years old in good health.

V and J are TRBV4-1 and TRBJ2-3; absent DNA, TCRdb's TRBD1 call cannot be checked. Germline lookup yields CDR1 MGHRA and CDR2 YSYEKL. The CDR3 loop spans 16 amino acids. This chain's CDR3 is CASSPRRSLPGDTQYF.

This chain links TRBV10-3 with TRBJ1-2. The CDR3 runs to 15 residues. Germline values: CDR1 ENHRY, CDR2 SYGVKD. CDR3: CAISDRGPIIYGYTF.

J is TRBJ2-2 and V is TRBV6-4; TCRdb outputs TRBD1, but without DNA this stays unchecked. This CDR3 region has 16 residues. Germline V gene lookup returns CDR1 MRHNA and CDR2 SNTAGT. The CDR3 reads CASSVEWGKVTGELFF.

The chain is built from TRBV6-6 and TRBJ2-7; with no DNA, the TCRdb D assignment of TRBD2 cannot be verified. The CDR3 is made up of 15 amino acids. Germline V gene sequence: CDR1 MNHNY, CDR2 SVGAGI (reference sequence). CDR3 protein: CASSTSSGRASEQYF.

This chain uses TRBV29-1 with TRBJ2-1; TCRdb's assignment of TRBD2 cannot be checked, as there is no DNA. The CDR3 length is 16 residues. Germline V lookup: CDR1 SQVTM, CDR2 ANQGSEA. CDR3 sequence reads: CSAAIRTVTPYNEQFF.

The J gene is TRBJ2-7, the V gene TRBV19. CDR1 is LNHDA and CDR2 is SQIVND in the germline V gene (reference sequence). This CDR3 region has 13 residues. Here the CDR3 reads CASSEQMSYEQYF.

The chain has TRBV7-9 and TRBJ2-7. The CDR3 contains 14 residues. CDR1 and CDR2 (germline): SEHNR, FQNEAQ (reference sequence). Here the CDR3 reads CASSPTSLPYEQYF.

V and J are TRBV20-1 and TRBJ1-2. CDR3 length: 12 amino acids. Per the germline V gene, CDR1 is DFQATT and CDR2 is SNEGSKA (reference sequence). CDR3 region: CSASFLVYGYTF.

The chain joins TRBV14 to TRBJ2-2; with no DNA, the TCRdb D assignment of TRBD2 cannot be verified. The germline gives CDR1 SGHDN, CDR2 FVKESK. This CDR3 has 17 residues. This CDR3 reads CASSQVVRLATSGELFF.

The gene calls are TRBV29-1 and TRBJ1-4; TCRdb picks TRBD1, but there is no DNA to check that call. Germline V lookup: CDR1 SQVTM, CDR2 ANQGSEA. The CDR3 contains 14 residues. The CDR3 protein is CSVELTRGDEKLFF.

The J gene is TRBJ1-5, the V gene TRBV7-9; TCRdb calls TRBD1, which cannot be checked without DNA. Germline lookup yields CDR1 SEHNR and CDR2 FQNEAQ (reference sequence). This CDR3 contains 13 residues. CDR3 protein: CASSLGGLAPQHF.

This chain connects TRBV12-3 or TRBV12-4 to TRBJ2-7. CDR3 size: 13 residues. The CDR3 sequence is CASSIRNSYEQYF.

V gene TRBV20-1 combines with J gene TRBJ2-3; the D call from TCRdb, TRBD1, cannot be confirmed without DNA. CDR1 and CDR2 from the germline V gene are DFQATT and SNEGSKA (reference sequence). The CDR3 contains 18 residues. CDR3 protein: CSARDPQSAGPGTDTQYF.

V usage is TRBV3-1 and J usage is TRBJ2-2; lacking DNA, the TRBD1 call made by TCRdb goes unchecked. The CDR3 is 16 amino acids. The germline V gene has CDR1 LGHDT and CDR2 YNNKEL (reference sequence). CDR3 loop: CASSQGRDRASGELFF.

V gene TRBV12-3 or TRBV12-4 combines with J gene TRBJ2-2; TCRdb's assignment of TRBD1 cannot be checked, as there is no DNA. CDR3 length: 16 residues. CDR3 region: CASSLYSGAGSGELFF.

The rearrangement links TRBV4-1 to TRBJ2-1; the D call from TCRdb, TRBD2, cannot be confirmed without DNA. The CDR3 runs 16 residues. Germline V gene sequence: CDR1 MGHRA, CDR2 YSYEKL. The CDR3 spells CASSQRTSGREWEQFF.

The chain uses TRBV24-1 and TRBJ2-1; TCRdb gives TRBD2 as the D gene, but with no DNA this cannot be confirmed. CDR1 and CDR2 from the germline V gene are KGHDR and SFDVKD. CDR3 length: 16 amino acids. The CDR3 loop reads CATSDLAVDSYNEQFF.

The J gene is TRBJ2-2, the V gene TRBV29-1; TCRdb selects TRBD1, and the lack of DNA leaves this call unchecked. The CDR3 spans 15 residues. Germline V gene lookup returns CDR1 SQVTM and CDR2 ANQGSEA. The CDR3 is CSVVGRRTNTGELFF.

The gene calls are TRBV3-1 and TRBJ2-7; TCRdb lists TRBD2, though no DNA is available to test this call. The CDR3 runs to 15 residues. Germline CDR1 LGHDT, CDR2 YNNKEL (reference sequence). The CDR3 here is CASSQSPSGSYEQYF.

This rearrangement joins TRBV25-1 to TRBJ1-2; TCRdb returns TRBD1, unconfirmable since there is no DNA. The CDR3 covers 14 residues. Germline CDR1 reads MGHDK; CDR2 reads SYGVNS. The CDR3 protein is CASSGTGTHYGYTF.

The J gene is TRBJ1-4, the V gene TRBV27; TCRdb's D call, TRBD1, is unchecked because there is no DNA. Germline values: CDR1 MNHEY, CDR2 SMNVEV (reference sequence). The CDR3 totals 14 residues. The CDR3 protein is CASTRQGANEKLFF.

The chain combines TRBV19 with TRBJ1-1; TCRdb designates TRBD1, a call that cannot be tested without DNA. Germline-derived CDR1 and CDR2 are LNHDA and SQIVND (reference sequence). This CDR3 contains 15 residues. The CDR3 protein is CATRPGQGMNTEAFF.

The CDR3 sequence: CASSMGVRAFF. This chain links TRBV27 with TRBJ1-1; TCRdb returns TRBD1, unconfirmable since there is no DNA. Per germline, CDR1 MNHEY and CDR2 SMNVEV (reference sequence). The CDR3 spans 11 residues.